The entry that follows covers one T cell receptor (beta chain) sequence. The data stem from a study of cytomegalovirus exposure and HLA in healthy donors. The CDR3 loop spans 15 amino acids. In germline, CDR1 is SEHNR, CDR2 FQNEAQ (reference sequence). The V end was cut by 6 bases, the J end by 5 bases, with 18 bases between. Primers for the PCR totalled 60 Vbeta and 13 Jbeta. Clones were sequenced by immunoSEQ multiplex PCR, and TCRdb holds only the in-frame ones, with some missing. The table shows around 150,000 clones, with roughly 80% occurring only once. V usage is TRBV7-9 and J usage is TRBJ2-3; D may be TRBD2 (6 bases). The sequencing sample was made of PBMCs. This TCR was recovered from a male donor in good health and CMV-seropositive. DNA for the CDR3: TGTGCCAGCAGAACCGGGACTCTTATACAAGATACGCAGTATTTT. It specifies CASRTGTLIQDTQYF.